These T cell receptor beta chains were read from a single sample in a study of T-cell reconstitution after alpha-beta-depleted transplantation in children. TCRdb ran MiXCR on the PCR reads and lists one entry per CDR3 protein. The table includes 610,000 or so distinct CDR3 sequences, roughly 30% detected once. The material sequenced was PBMCs, taken before TCRalphabeta/CD19-depleted stem cell transplant. These receptor sequences come from a boy in the first two years of life with Wiskott-Aldrich syndrome, due to receive a stem cell transplant. Each CDR3 is given with its conserved first and last residue. A D gene is named only where the DNA matches it firmly. Rows give clone size only sometimes, using once, few, many, or a class for an expanded clone.

V gene: TRBV12-3/TRBV12-4
clone size: -
J gene: TRBJ2-1
D gene: TRBD2
CDR3 protein: CASSLRAWISTPSGRIYNEQFF
CDR3 DNA: TGTGCCAGCAGTTTAAGGGCGTGGATTTCGACCCCTAGCGGGAGAATCTACAATGAGCAGTTCTTC

V gene: TRBV20-1
clone size: -
J gene: TRBJ2-5
D gene: -
CDR3 protein: CSAQEVTQYF
CDR3 DNA: TGCAGTGCGCAGGAAGTGACCCAGTACTTC

V gene: TRBV20-1
clone size: few
J gene: TRBJ2-2
D gene: TRBD2
CDR3 protein: CSARSAGGRELFF
CDR3 DNA: TGCAGTGCTAGATCCGCGGGAGGCCGGGAGCTGTTTTTT

V gene: TRBV29-1
clone size: -
J gene: TRBJ2-5
D gene: -
CDR3 protein: CSVGISGETQYF
CDR3 DNA: TGCAGCGTTGGAATATCAGGGGAGACCCAGTACTTC

V gene: TRBV29-1
clone size: -
J gene: TRBJ1-5
D gene: TRBD1
CDR3 protein: CSVQGAGDQPQHF
CDR3 DNA: TGCAGCGTCCAGGGGGCTGGGGATCAGCCCCAGCATTTT

V gene: TRBV4-1
clone size: few
J gene: TRBJ1-4
D gene: -
CDR3 protein: CASSQVGMPSEKLFF
CDR3 DNA: TGCGCCAGCAGCCAAGTCGGGATGCCCTCTGAAAAACTGTTTTTT

V gene: TRBV20-1
clone size: -
J gene: TRBJ2-7
D gene: TRBD2
CDR3 protein: CSARTGTSIYEQYF
CDR3 DNA: TGCAGTGCTAGGACCGGGACTAGCATTTACGAGCAGTACTTC

V gene: TRBV6-1
clone size: -
J gene: TRBJ2-3
D gene: -
CDR3 protein: CASRPFISYRNTQYF
CDR3 DNA: TGTGCCAGCAGACCTTTTATCTCGTATCGTAATACGCAGTATTTT

V gene: TRBV5-1
clone size: -
J gene: TRBJ2-7
D gene: TRBD2
CDR3 protein: CASTAPSGRYEQYF
CDR3 DNA: TGCGCCAGCACCGCACCTAGCGGGCGGTACGAGCAGTACTTC

V gene: TRBV12-3/TRBV12-4
clone size: few
J gene: TRBJ2-5
D gene: -
CDR3 protein: CASSLPPSETQYF
CDR3 DNA: TGTGCCAGCAGTTTACCACCGTCGGAGACCCAGTACTTC

V gene: TRBV7-3
clone size: -
J gene: TRBJ2-2
D gene: -
CDR3 protein: CASSLMRVLDTGELFF
CDR3 DNA: TGTGCCAGCAGCTTAATGAGGGTTTTGGACACCGGGGAGCTGTTTTTT

V gene: TRBV29-1
clone size: -
J gene: TRBJ2-1
D gene: TRBD1
CDR3 protein: CSVHTGTGGGVSYNEQFF
CDR3 DNA: TGCAGCGTCCATACCGGGACAGGGGGCGGAGTATCCTACAATGAGCAGTTCTTC

V gene: TRBV6-1
clone size: -
J gene: TRBJ1-5
D gene: TRBD1
CDR3 protein: CASSTDRGQPQHF
CDR3 DNA: TGTGCCAGCAGTACGGACAGGGGCCAGCCCCAGCATTTT

V gene: TRBV20-1
clone size: -
J gene: TRBJ1-4
D gene: -
CDR3 protein: CSARDAGRGNEKLFF
CDR3 DNA: TGCAGTGCTAGAGATGCGGGGCGGGGTAATGAAAAACTGTTTTTT

V gene: TRBV18
clone size: -
J gene: TRBJ2-3
D gene: -
CDR3 protein: CASSPLVGGADTQYF
CDR3 DNA: TGTGCCAGCTCACCTCTGGTCGGGGGTGCAGATACGCAGTATTTT

V gene: TRBV3-1
clone size: -
J gene: TRBJ2-1
D gene: -
CDR3 protein: CASSQDAEQFF
CDR3 DNA: TGTGCCAGCAGCCAAGATGCTGAGCAGTTCTTC

V gene: TRBV20-1
clone size: -
J gene: TRBJ1-4
D gene: -
CDR3 protein: CSARDVRLTIRVEKLFF
CDR3 DNA: TGCAGTGCTAGAGATGTCCGCCTGACAATACGAGTTGAAAAACTGTTTTTT

V gene: TRBV12-3/TRBV12-4
clone size: -
J gene: TRBJ2-5
D gene: -
CDR3 protein: CASSLETGGQLQETQYF
CDR3 DNA: TGTGCCAGCAGTTTAGAGACCGGGGGACAGTTACAAGAGACCCAGTACTTC

V gene: TRBV9
clone size: -
J gene: TRBJ2-5
D gene: TRBD1
CDR3 protein: CASSVRDRVETQYF
CDR3 DNA: TGTGCCAGCAGCGTACGAGACAGGGTGGAGACCCAGTACTTC

V gene: TRBV5-1
clone size: -
J gene: TRBJ2-2
D gene: -
CDR3 protein: CASSSTGAGGELFF
CDR3 DNA: TGCGCCAGCAGCTCTACCGGGGCCGGCGGGGAGCTGTTTTTT

V gene: TRBV5-1
clone size: few
J gene: TRBJ1-6
D gene: TRBD1
CDR3 protein: CASSLTGGASYNSPLHF
CDR3 DNA: TGCGCCAGCAGCTTAACAGGGGGAGCCTCCTATAATTCACCCCTCCACTTT

V gene: TRBV5-1
clone size: -
J gene: TRBJ1-1
D gene: -
CDR3 protein: CASSFRQSAMNTEAFF
CDR3 DNA: TGCGCCAGCAGCTTTCGACAGAGCGCAATGAACACTGAAGCTTTCTTT

V gene: TRBV27
clone size: few
J gene: TRBJ1-5
D gene: -
CDR3 protein: CASSLRGGHQPQHF
CDR3 DNA: TGTGCCAGCAGTTTACGAGGGGGACATCAGCCCCAGCATTTT

V gene: TRBV29-1
clone size: -
J gene: TRBJ2-1
D gene: TRBD2
CDR3 protein: CSVEMREGPYNEQFF
CDR3 DNA: TGCAGCGTTGAAATGCGGGAGGGACCCTACAATGAGCAGTTCTTC

V gene: TRBV13
clone size: -
J gene: TRBJ2-3
D gene: -
CDR3 protein: CASSLFIGDKDTQYF
CDR3 DNA: TGTGCCAGCAGCTTGTTTATCGGGGATAAAGATACGCAGTATTTT

V gene: TRBV10-3
clone size: few
J gene: TRBJ2-7
D gene: TRBD2
CDR3 protein: CAISAAGGLEQYF
CDR3 DNA: TGTGCCATCAGTGCGGCGGGAGGGTTGGAGCAGTACTTC

V gene: TRBV7-9
clone size: few
J gene: TRBJ2-7
D gene: TRBD2
CDR3 protein: CASSLPGLAGPYEQYF
CDR3 DNA: TGTGCCAGCAGCTTACCCGGACTAGCGGGTCCCTACGAGCAGTACTTC

V gene: TRBV29-1
clone size: -
J gene: TRBJ2-5
D gene: -
CDR3 protein: CSVRRGIQETQYF
CDR3 DNA: TGCAGCGTTCGGCGGGGTATTCAAGAGACCCAGTACTTC

V gene: TRBV20-1
clone size: -
J gene: TRBJ2-3
D gene: -
CDR3 protein: CSAPVSSSTDTQYF
CDR3 DNA: TGCAGTGCCCCTGTAAGCAGTAGCACAGATACGCAGTATTTT

V gene: TRBV5-1
clone size: few
J gene: TRBJ2-1
D gene: -
CDR3 protein: CASSLEPGHNEQFF
CDR3 DNA: TGCGCCAGCAGCTTGGAGCCCGGCCACAATGAGCAGTTCTTC

V gene: TRBV29-1
clone size: few
J gene: TRBJ2-4
D gene: -
CDR3 protein: CSAYGKNIQYF
CDR3 DNA: TGCAGCGCTTATGGCAAAAACATTCAGTACTTC

V gene: TRBV20-1
clone size: few
J gene: TRBJ2-5
D gene: -
CDR3 protein: CSARDWAGETQYF
CDR3 DNA: TGCAGTGCTAGAGATTGGGCGGGGGAGACCCAGTACTTC

V gene: TRBV10-2
clone size: -
J gene: TRBJ2-2
D gene: TRBD1
CDR3 protein: CASSGGGGLLDTGELFF
CDR3 DNA: TGCGCCAGCAGTGGAGGGGGCGGTCTCTTAGACACCGGGGAGCTGTTTTTT

V gene: TRBV12-3/TRBV12-4
clone size: -
J gene: TRBJ2-7
D gene: -
CDR3 protein: CASSPSSLAIYEQYF
CDR3 DNA: TGTGCCAGCAGTCCGAGTTCCCTCGCGATCTACGAGCAGTACTTC

V gene: TRBV5-6
clone size: -
J gene: TRBJ2-2
D gene: -
CDR3 protein: CASSLRFWGDTGELFF
CDR3 DNA: TGTGCCAGCAGCTTGCGTTTCTGGGGCGACACCGGGGAGCTGTTTTTT